This paragraph covers one TCR beta chain sequence. Its specificity is unknown. Naive CD8 populations comprised CD45RO-negative cells positively selected for CCR7, excluding terminally differentiated effector memory CD45RA+ cells. Trimming pared 4 bases from V and 2 bases from J, leaving 9 bases between. This CDR3 spans 13 amino acids. Germline V CDR1 and CDR2: LNHDA, SQIVND (reference sequence). The sample is drawn from a study of shared clonotypes between healthy human individuals. Assay: immunoSEQ multiplex PCR; the TCRdb copy retains only in-frame clones and omits some. The sample has about 2 million clones, about 95% seen once. Whole-study findings and limits: There were few donors, and this limited the genetic and exposure-history diversity represented.

The sequence derives from a man aged 18-30 years in good health. Sequences were obtained from naive CD8+ T cells sorted from blood. The chain joins TRBV19 to TRBJ2-7; perhaps TRBD1 as D (5 bases). The CDR3 loop reads CASSTAGTYEQYF. As DNA, the CDR3 is TGTGCCAGTAGTACGGCAGGGACCTACGAGCAGTACTTC.